The T cell receptor beta chain described here comes from a study of T cell responses to AZD1222 COVID-19 vaccine. Study results and limitations: At 160-218 and 743-854, vaccine-associated CD4 TCRs were dominant, and they spanned spike. Sampling captured repertoires only after the peak T cell response. Spike-specific TCR depth and breadth grew after two AZD1222 doses.

The assay was immunoSEQ multiplex PCR, and TCRdb's table has in-frame clones only and misses some. This sample has over 100,000 clones; approximately 91% occur once, and the top ten carry more than 10%. Regarding this clone: Antigen specificity is unknown.

The origin of this receptor is an adult in good health. The starting material was peripheral blood, obtained on day 0 of MenACWY control vaccination.

The CDR3 DNA is TGTGCCAGTAGTGGCAGAACTTACACCGGGGAGCTGTTTTTT. It yields the protein CASSGRTYTGELFF. V usage is TRBV19 and J usage is TRBJ2-2, with no clear D. Germline CDR1 and CDR2: LNHDA and SQIVND (reference sequence). Deletions cut 5 bases from V and 3 bases from J, with 10 bases between. CDR3 size: 14 residues.